Sequencing of this T cell receptor beta chain was carried out in a study of Ad26.COV2.S vaccination and SARS-CoV-2 variants. Study summary: The study gave Ad26.COV2.S intramuscularly, once or twice 56 days apart.

The treatment is: 19 received Ad26.COV2.S at low or high dose, single or two shots; a few received placebo; per-sample allocation not given. Sample collection was performed on day 63 after the first vaccine or placebo injection. V lost 5 bases, J lost 4 bases, and 11 bases lay in between. The germline V gene encodes CDR1 MDHEN and CDR2 SYDVKM. The CDR3 runs 13 residues. Measured with immunoSEQ multiplex PCR; TCRdb has only the in-frame clones, and not every one. The repertoire holds 430,000 or so clones, with 89% as singletons. The sequence was obtained from a person aged 18 to 65 who received the Ad26.COV2.S COVID-19 vaccine or a placebo. The source material was peripheral blood, sampled in a trial of Ad26.COV2.S vaccine versus placebo. This rearrangement joins TRBV28 to TRBJ1-2; D is unresolved. CDR3 amino acids: CASSPLRSYGYTF. The CDR3 coding sequence is TGTGCCAGCAGTCCCCTTAGGAGCTATGGCTACACCTTC.